These 27 T cell receptor beta chains originate from one sample sequenced in a study of beta chain features in type 1 diabetes. The authors reverse transcribed all of the isolated RNA, so sequencing captured expressed TCRB transcripts. TCRdb keeps only in-frame clones here, not all; method: immunoSEQ multiplex PCR. The sample yields 860,000 or so clones, roughly 17% seen once. The sequenced sample consisted of naive CD4+ T cells from blood. Receptors originate from a woman younger than 35 in good health.

This clone has more than one count but fewer than ten. The rearrangement uses TRBV9 and TRBJ2-1; D is possibly TRBD2 (6 bases). Germline-derived CDR1 and CDR2 are SGDLS and YYNGEE. V dropped 3 bases and J dropped 4 bases, with 17 bases sitting between them. This CDR3 has 16 residues. The CDR3 nucleotides read TGTGCCAGCAGCGCCGGGAGAGGGGAGCTATACAATGAGCAGTTCTTC. Translation gives CASSAGRGELYNEQFF.

This clone was recorded a few times. The chain links TRBV10-3 to TRBJ2-1, with 9 positions matching TRBD2. CDR3 length: 12 residues. CDR1 ENHRY and CDR2 SYGVKD come from the germline V gene. Trimming at V came to 3 bases and at J to 15 bases, leaving 6 bases not matched to a gene. DNA of the CDR3: TGTGCCATCAGTGACGGCGGGAGGGCCATGTTCTTC. Encoded protein: CAISDGGRAMFF.

The chain has TRBV6-1 and TRBJ1-2; maybe TRBD1 (5 bases). The CDR3 length is 13 residues. Germline CDR1 MNHNS, CDR2 SASEGT. V was cut by 6 bases and J by 4 bases, with 12 bases left in between. CDR3 coding DNA: TGTGCCAGCAGGGGGACGGAGAGCTATGGCTACACCTTC. Amino acid sequence: CASRGTESYGYTF.

The rearrangement joins TRBV6-6 to TRBJ1-4, with no clear D. This CDR3 spans 12 amino acids. Trimming took 4 bases from V and 7 from J, leaving 7 bases between them. From germline, CDR1 is MNHNY and CDR2 SVGAGI (reference sequence). Written as DNA, the CDR3 is TGTGCCAGCAGTTCGGGAAGTGAAAAACTGTTTTTT. Its translation is CASSSGSEKLFF.

The chain uses TRBV5-1 and TRBJ2-7, with 9 nucleotides matching TRBD1. There are 12 residues in the CDR3. Losses at the gene ends were 4 bases for V and 12 bases for J; bases not matched to a gene: 8. Germline values: CDR1 SGHRS, CDR2 YFSETQ. The CDR3 coding sequence is TGCGCCAGCAGCATAGGACAGGGGATCTTGTACTTC. It yields the protein CASSIGQGILYF.

This clone showed up just a few times. The chain links TRBV7-9 to TRBJ1-2, with D possibly matching TRBD1 (5 bases). There are 15 residues in the CDR3. Germline CDR1 SEHNR, CDR2 FQNEAQ (reference sequence). The V end was cut by 5 bases, the J end by 8 bases, with 21 bases between. The CDR3 DNA reads TGTGCCAGCAGCGTTCAGGACAACCCGCTCCAAGGCTACACCTTC. Protein sequence: CASSVQDNPLQGYTF.

The chain links TRBV18 to TRBJ2-6; possibly TRBD2 for D (7 bases). The CDR3 spans 19 residues. Germline lookup yields CDR1 KGHSH and CDR2 LQKENI. With 6 bases removed from V and 0 bases from J, the gap between germline ends came to 21 bases. CDR3 loop: CASSLQTGGTPSGANVLTF. Here the CDR3 DNA reads TGTGCCAGCTCCCTCCAGACGGGGGGCACCCCCTCTGGGGCCAACGTCCTGACTTTC. Using reference TRBV18 and TRBJ2-6 for the parts outside the CDR3, the full variable domain is NAGVMQNPRHLVRRRGQEARLRCSPMKGHSHVYWYRQLPEEGLKFMVYLQKENIIDESGMPKERFSAEFPKEGPSILRIQQVVRGDSAAYFCASSLQTGGTPSGANVLTFGAGSRLTVL.

V and J are TRBV5-4 and TRBJ2-3; D remains unclear. Trimming took off 4 bases at V and 5 bases at J, with 14 bases between the two ends. Germline CDR1 SGHNT, CDR2 YYREEE (reference sequence). This CDR3 contains 14 residues. CDR3 nucleotides: TGTGCCAGCAGCGCGACGCCCAAAGGAGATACGCAGTATTTT. Protein sequence: CASSATPKGDTQYF.

The chain is built from TRBV6-5 and TRBJ1-2, with TRBD1 matching over 7 bases. This CDR3 spans 15 amino acids. V gave up 0 bases and J gave up 5 bases; unmatched junction bases: 6. CDR1 and CDR2 from the germline V gene are MNHEY and SVGAGI. The CDR3, as DNA: TGTGCCAGCAGTTACTCGGGCAGGGGGGCATATGGCTACACCTTC. Translated: CASSYSGRGAYGYTF.

V gene TRBV4-1 combines with J gene TRBJ1-1, with 8 positions matching TRBD1. Germline CDR1 is MGHRA and CDR2 is YSYEKL. This CDR3 has 17 residues. J lost 7 bases, V lost 3 bases, and 16 bases had no gene match. CDR3 sequence reads: CASSHRPSRGLIFEAFF. The CDR3 DNA follows: TGCGCCAGCAGCCACAGACCAAGCAGGGGGCTTATCTTTGAAGCTTTCTTT.

This clone has a handful of counts. V and J are TRBV4-3 and TRBJ1-1; 8 positions match TRBD1. Germline trimming cut 4 bases from V and 6 bases from J; bases unmatched to any gene: 4. Germline V CDR1 and CDR2: LGHNA, YSLEER. This CDR3 has 13 amino acids. The CDR3 bases are TGCGCCAGCAGCCCGACAGGGGACGCTGAAGCTTTCTTT. Encoded protein: CASSPTGDAEAFF.

Here the CDR3 reads CASSHSGNTDTQYF. The CDR3 nucleotides are TGCGCCAGCAGCCATAGCGGAAACACAGATACGCAGTATTTT. This chain joins TRBV4-1 and TRBJ2-3, with D perhaps TRBD2 (6 bases). The CDR3 runs 14 residues. Trimming pared 3 bases from V and 2 bases from J, leaving 9 bases between. The germline V gene encodes CDR1 MGHRA and CDR2 YSYEKL.

The CDR3 spells CASSLQLYGYTF. In DNA form, the CDR3 reads TGTGCCAGCAGTCTGCAACTCTATGGCTACACCTTC. This chain links TRBV28 with TRBJ1-2; D not certain. CDR1 and CDR2 from the germline V gene are MDHEN and SYDVKM. The CDR3 runs 12 residues. V was clipped by 5 bases and J by 4 bases, with 8 bases between them.

This clone was picked up a small number of times. The rearrangement links TRBV5-1 to TRBJ1-1; D unclear. The CDR3 is made up of 15 amino acids. Between the trimmed V and J ends, which lost 2 bases and 11 bases, there was a span of 22 bases. The germline V gene encodes CDR1 SGHRS and CDR2 YFSETQ. CDR3 DNA: TGCGCCAGCAGCTTCGCTCCCGGGAACCCGGGAGGGGCTTTCTTT. Translating it yields CASSFAPGNPGGAFF.

This clone has just a few counts. In DNA, the CDR3 is TGTGCCAGCAGCCCCGTGGGTAAGGACTCCTACGAGCAGTACTTC. Encoded protein: CASSPVGKDSYEQYF. V is TRBV16 and J is TRBJ2-7; D remains ambiguous. The CDR3 runs to 15 residues. Trimming took 4 bases from V and 0 from J, leaving 13 bases between them. The germline CDR1 and CDR2 sequences are KGHSY and FQNENV.

The chain couples TRBV18 to TRBJ1-1; D not certain. This CDR3 is built from 14 residues. V lost 6 bases, J lost 5 bases, and 16 bases lay in between. The germline CDR1 and CDR2 sequences are KGHSH and LQKENI. DNA of the CDR3: TGTGCCAGCTCTGAGGTGGGGTTGAGGACTGAAGCTTTCTTT. Amino acids: CASSEVGLRTEAFF.

The chain joins TRBV25-1 to TRBJ2-1; TRBD2 matches at 7 bases. Germline loops: CDR1 MGHDK, CDR2 SYGVNS. The V and J ends lost 8 bases and 2 bases, in that order; junction bases with no gene match: 12. The CDR3 is 16 residues long. The CDR3 loop is CASGGWGSGPYNEQFF. CDR3 coding DNA: TGTGCCAGCGGAGGATGGGGTAGCGGGCCCTACAATGAGCAGTTCTTC.

The chain employs TRBV25-1 and TRBJ1-4; D is unclear. CDR1 is MGHDK and CDR2 is SYGVNS in the germline V gene. The CDR3 length is 13 residues. V gave up 4 bases and J gave up 4 bases, with 7 bases separating them. The CDR3 DNA reads as TGTGCCAGCAGTGTAAGAGATAATGAAAAACTGTTTTTT. It translates to CASSVRDNEKLFF.

This clone was counted a few times. This sequence joins TRBV28 and TRBJ2-2; TRBD1 might be the D (5 bases). The CDR3 extends over 12 amino acids. Trimming removed 6 bases from V and 6 bases from J, with 8 bases in between. CDR1 and CDR2 from the germline V gene are MDHEN and SYDVKM. The CDR3 loop is CASRGAPGELFF. The CDR3 coding sequence is TGTGCCAGCAGAGGGGCGCCCGGGGAGCTGTTTTTT.

This clone has a handful of counts. The chain has TRBV4-3 and TRBJ2-2; 9 nucleotides agree with TRBD2. The CDR3 runs to 18 residues. V lost 3 bases, J lost 2 bases, and 10 bases stayed unmatched. Germline CDR1 LGHNA, CDR2 YSLEER. CDR3 residues: CASSQLQGREGNTGELFF. CDR3 bases: TGCGCCAGCAGCCAGTTACAGGGGCGGGAGGGAAACACCGGGGAGCTGTTTTTT.

This clone was counted between two and nine times. The rearrangement joins TRBV7-9 to TRBJ2-3; TRBD2 agrees at 10 bases. V dropped 5 bases and J dropped 3; count of bases not matched to a gene: 5. Germline V CDR1 and CDR2: SEHNR, FQNEAQ (reference sequence). The CDR3 contains 15 residues. The CDR3 loop is CASSVLAGVTDTQYF. CDR3 sequence (DNA): TGTGCCAGCAGCGTGCTAGCGGGAGTTACAGATACGCAGTATTTT.

This clone was observed a few times. The V call is TRBV4-3, the J call TRBJ2-3, with unresolved D. This CDR3 has 16 residues. The ends were cut back, 1 base at V and 1 base at J, with 12 bases in the middle. CDR1 and CDR2 from the germline V gene are LGHNA and YSLEER. For the CDR3, the DNA is TGCGCCAGCAGCCAAGGGGGTCGATGGGGCACAGATACGCAGTATTTT. Its translation: CASSQGGRWGTDTQYF.

This clone was picked up a small number of times. The chain combines TRBV7-9 with TRBJ1-4; 11 nucleotides agree with TRBD1. The junction had 5 bases not matched to a gene; V was cut back by 5 bases and J by 0 bases. Per germline, CDR1 SEHNR and CDR2 FQNEAQ (reference sequence). The CDR3 is 17 amino acids. CDR3 loop: CASSPRGQGATNEKLFF. In DNA, the CDR3 is TGTGCCAGCAGCCCCCGGGGACAGGGGGCAACTAATGAAAAACTGTTTTTT.

This clone was seen a few times. This sample also contains other DNA sequences that code for the same CDR3. The rearrangement uses TRBV7-3 and TRBJ2-5, with D hard to call. There are 13 residues in the CDR3. V was pared by 2 bases and J by 1 base, with 5 bases between. Germline-derived CDR1 and CDR2 are SGHTA and FQGTGA. CDR3 coding DNA: TGTGCCAGCAGCTTAGGCCCCCAAGAGACCCAGTACTTC. The encoded protein is CASSLGPQETQYF. Full variable domain (missing parts from reference TRBV7-3 and TRBJ2-5): GAGVSQTPSNKVTEKGKYVELRCDPISGHTALYWYRQSLGQGPEFLIYFQGTGAADDSGLPNDRFFAVRPEGSVSTLKIQRTERGDSAVYLCASSLGPQETQYFGPGTRLLVL.

In its sample, this clone was seen a few times. The rearrangement links TRBV28 to TRBJ1-4; 8 bases align to TRBD1. This CDR3 has 16 amino acids. CDR1 is MDHEN and CDR2 is SYDVKM in the germline V gene. The trim removed 7 bases at V and 0 bases at J, leaving 7 bases unmatched. The CDR3 DNA reads as TGTGCCAGCACCTTCGGACAGGGAACAACTAATGAAAAACTGTTTTTT. Amino acid sequence: CASTFGQGTTNEKLFF.

The chain uses TRBV4-2 and TRBJ1-3, with D uncertain. Trimming cost V 2 bases and J 4 bases, with 6 bases left between them. CDR3 length equals 13 residues. Per the germline V gene, CDR1 is LGHNA and CDR2 is YNFKEQ. In DNA, the CDR3 is TGTGCCAGCAGCCAATTTAAGGGAAACACCATATATTTT. Amino acid sequence: CASSQFKGNTIYF.

As to this clone: This sample includes further DNA sequences coding for the same CDR3. V usage is TRBV20-1 and J usage is TRBJ2-7; no clear D gene. The CDR3 has 11 amino acids. Trimming shortened V by 2 bases and J by 0 bases, and 2 bases separated the two germline ends. Germline values: CDR1 DFQATT, CDR2 SNEGSKA (reference sequence). The CDR3 reads CSARPSYEQYF. Here the CDR3 DNA reads TGCAGTGCTAGACCCTCCTACGAGCAGTACTTC.